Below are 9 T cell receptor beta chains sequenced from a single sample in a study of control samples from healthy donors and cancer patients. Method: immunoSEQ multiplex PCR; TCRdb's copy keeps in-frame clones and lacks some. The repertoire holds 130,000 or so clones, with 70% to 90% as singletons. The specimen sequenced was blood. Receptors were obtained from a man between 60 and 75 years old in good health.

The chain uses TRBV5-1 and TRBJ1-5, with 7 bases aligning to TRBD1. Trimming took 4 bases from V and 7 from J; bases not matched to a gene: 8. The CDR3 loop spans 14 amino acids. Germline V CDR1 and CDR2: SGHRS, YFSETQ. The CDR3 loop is CASSRGAGGQPQHF. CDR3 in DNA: TGCGCCAGCAGCCGGGGGGCAGGGGGACAGCCCCAGCATTTT.

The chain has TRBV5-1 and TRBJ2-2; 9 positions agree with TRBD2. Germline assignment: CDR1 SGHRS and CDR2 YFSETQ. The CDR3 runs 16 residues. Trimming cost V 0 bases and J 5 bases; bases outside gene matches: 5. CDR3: CASSLGAGLATGELFF. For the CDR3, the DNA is TGCGCCAGCAGCTTGGGCGCCGGACTAGCGACCGGGGAGCTGTTTTTT.

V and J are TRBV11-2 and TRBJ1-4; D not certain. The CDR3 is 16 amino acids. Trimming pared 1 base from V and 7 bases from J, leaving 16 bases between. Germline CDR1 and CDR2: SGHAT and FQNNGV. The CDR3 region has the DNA TGTGCCAGCAGCTTAGTCTCCGGTCAACTTGGTGAAAAACTGTTTTTT. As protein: CASSLVSGQLGEKLFF.

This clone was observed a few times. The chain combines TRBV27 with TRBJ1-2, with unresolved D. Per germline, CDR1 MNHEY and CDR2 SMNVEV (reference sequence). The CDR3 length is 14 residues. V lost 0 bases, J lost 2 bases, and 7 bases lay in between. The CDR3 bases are TGTGCCAGCAGTTTATCCACATCAAACTATGGCTACACCTTC. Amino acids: CASSLSTSNYGYTF.

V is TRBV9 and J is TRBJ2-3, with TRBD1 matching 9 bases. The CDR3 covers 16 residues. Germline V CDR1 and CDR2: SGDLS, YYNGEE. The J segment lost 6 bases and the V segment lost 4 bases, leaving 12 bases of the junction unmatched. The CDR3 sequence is CASSHGGGTGYDTQYF. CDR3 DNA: TGTGCCAGCAGCCATGGGGGAGGGACAGGGTACGATACGCAGTATTTT. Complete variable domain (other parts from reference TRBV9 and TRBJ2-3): DSGVTQTPKHLITATGQRVTLRCSPRSGDLSVYWYQQSLDQGLQFLIQYYNGEERAKGNILERFSAQQFPDLHSELNLSSLELGDSALYFCASSHGGGTGYDTQYFGPGTRLTVL.

The CDR3 DNA reads TGCGCCAGCAGCTTGTCTACAGGGGTGAACACTGAAGCTTTCTTT. Translating it yields CASSLSTGVNTEAFF. V gene TRBV5-1 combines with J gene TRBJ1-1; 7 bases align to TRBD1. V was pared by 1 base and J by 0 bases, with 3 bases of the junction left unmatched. This CDR3 has 15 residues. CDR1 and CDR2 (germline): SGHRS, YFSETQ.

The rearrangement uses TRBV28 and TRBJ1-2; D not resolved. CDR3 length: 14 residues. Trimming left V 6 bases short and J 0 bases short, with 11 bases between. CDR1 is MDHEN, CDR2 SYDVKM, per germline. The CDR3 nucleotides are TGTGCCAGCAGGTACGGACTAGCTAACTATGGCTACACCTTC. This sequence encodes CASRYGLANYGYTF.

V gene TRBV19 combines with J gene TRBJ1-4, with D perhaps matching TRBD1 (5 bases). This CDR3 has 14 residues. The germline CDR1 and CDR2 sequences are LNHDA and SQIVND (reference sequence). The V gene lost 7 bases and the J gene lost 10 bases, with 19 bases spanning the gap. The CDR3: CASTSFGREPKLFF. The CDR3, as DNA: TGTGCCAGTACCTCTTTCGGCAGGGAGCCAAAACTGTTTTTT.

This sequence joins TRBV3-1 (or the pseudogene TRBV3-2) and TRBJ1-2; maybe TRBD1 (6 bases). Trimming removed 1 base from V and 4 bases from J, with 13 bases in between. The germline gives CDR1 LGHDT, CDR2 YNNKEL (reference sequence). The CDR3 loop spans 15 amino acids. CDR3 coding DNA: TGTGCCAGCAGCCAAGCGATCGGGGGGGCCTATGGCTACACCTTC. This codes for CASSQAIGGAYGYTF.